Listed here are 23 T cell receptor beta chains from one sample, sequenced in a study of T cells in Graves' hyperthyroidism and ophthalmopathy. RNA transcripts provided the source from which TCR beta CDR3 regions were amplified. With the HTBI primer set, the TCR CDR3 went through a first round of RT-PCR. TCRdb fed the multiplex PCR reads into MiXCR, producing one record per CDR3 protein. This sample has roughly 840,000 distinct CDR3 sequences, with more than 30% found just once. The material sequenced was blood. All receptors come from a man aged 18 to 29 with Graves' hyperthyroidism.

Turning to this clonotype: One base away lies a much larger clone, so this may be a sequencing read error. The rearrangement uses TRBV29-1 and TRBJ1-4; D is undetermined. Trimming removed 8 bases at V and 6 bases at J, with 13 bases between. The germline V gene encodes CDR1 SQVTM and CDR2 ANQGSEA. The CDR3 runs to 12 residues. The CDR3: CSIGSGDEKLFF. The CDR3 nucleotides are TGCAGCATTGGATCCGGGGATGAAAAACTGTTTTTT.

The chain recombines TRBV20-1 with TRBJ1-1, with unresolved D. Germline CDR1 DFQATT, CDR2 SNEGSKA (reference sequence). This CDR3 has 13 residues. The V end was cut by 3 bases, the J end by 1 base, with 9 bases between. The CDR3 coding sequence is TGCAGTGCTAGGGGATTAAGGAACACTGAAGCTTTCTTT. Amino acids: CSARGLRNTEAFF.

This clonotype was seen repeatedly, ten times or more. V gene TRBV29-1 combines with J gene TRBJ1-1; D call uncertain. CDR1 SQVTM and CDR2 ANQGSEA come from the germline V gene. CDR3 length: 12 residues. The V and J ends lost 3 bases and 2 bases respectively, with 7 bases between them. In DNA form, the CDR3 reads TGCAGCGTTGACTCCAGTAACACTGAAGCTTTCTTT. Translation: CSVDSSNTEAFF.

The gene calls are TRBV2 and TRBJ2-7; 7 bases match TRBD1. Trimming at V came to 7 bases and at J to 3 bases, leaving 15 bases not matched to a gene. CDR3 length: 16 amino acids. CDR1 is SNHLY, CDR2 FYNNEI, per germline. Here the CDR3 reads CASILIARGYDYEQYF. The CDR3 DNA sequence: TGTGCCAGCATCCTTATCGCCAGGGGGTACGACTACGAGCAGTACTTC.

The chain recombines TRBV7-2 with TRBJ1-3; D not certain. V was clipped by 1 base and J by 4 bases, with 17 bases between them. This CDR3 is 17 amino acids long. Per germline, CDR1 SGHTA and CDR2 FQGNSA. In nucleotides, the CDR3 is TGTGCCAGCAGCTTAGTGCACCAACCGGAGCTCGGAAACACCATATATTTT. This gives the protein CASSLVHQPELGNTIYF.

The DNA for the CDR3 is TGCAGTGCTAGTTTACTACCAAAGCCCAAGATAGAGACCCAGTACTTC. Translating it yields CSASLLPKPKIETQYF. The chain couples TRBV20-1 to TRBJ2-5; D is ambiguous. The germline V and J ends were trimmed by 3 bases and 4 bases, with 21 bases remaining between them. Germline CDR1 is DFQATT and CDR2 is SNEGSKA (reference sequence). The CDR3 extends over 16 amino acids.

On this clonotype itself: A junction end diverges from the germline sequence, so it may reflect a read error. The rearrangement uses TRBV5-1 and TRBJ2-7; D is unresolved. This CDR3 contains 16 residues. The germline V gene encodes CDR1 SGHRS and CDR2 YFSETQ. The CDR3 bases are TGTGCCAGCAGCTCCGCTAGTGGGGATGGTTCCTACGAGCAGTACTTC. Translation: CASSSASGDGSYEQYF.

V and J are TRBV7-9 and TRBJ2-5, with TRBD2 matching 15 bases. Germline loops: CDR1 SEHNR, CDR2 FQNEAQ (reference sequence). V gave up 2 bases and J gave up 4 bases; unmatched junction bases: 2. The CDR3 length is 16 residues. CDR3 in amino acids: CASSLPGLAGGETQYF. DNA for the CDR3: TGTGCCAGCAGCTTACCGGGACTAGCGGGGGGAGAGACCCAGTACTTC.

This clonotype showed up just once. A much larger clone lies one base from this, so it may be a read error. The J gene is TRBJ2-6, the V gene TRBV2; D might be TRBD1 (5 bases). Germline loops: CDR1 SNHLY, CDR2 FYNNEI. The CDR3 is 15 residues long. The chain's CDR3 is CASTSQVSGASVLTF. The DNA for the CDR3 is TGTGCCAGCACTTCGCAAGTCTCTGGGGCCAGCGTCCTGACTTTC.

This clonotype turned up a few times. J is TRBJ2-5 and V is TRBV7-9; 9 nucleotides align to TRBD2. Germline V gives CDR1 SEHNR, CDR2 FQNEAQ (reference sequence). V dropped 8 bases and J dropped 5; count of bases not matched to a gene: 18. The CDR3 consists of 17 residues. The CDR3 DNA sequence: TGTGCCAGCGCCCATCCAGCGGGAGGCCCATCGTCCGAGACCCAGTACTTC. Amino acid sequence: CASAHPAGGPSSETQYF.

A remark on this clonotype: A junction end diverges from the germline sequence, so it may reflect a read error. V and J are TRBV4-1 and TRBJ2-2; 7 bases are shared with TRBD2. The CDR3 sequence is 17 residues long. The V gene's germline CDR1 is MGHRA and CDR2 YSYEKL. Written as DNA, the CDR3 is TGTGCCAGCAGCCAAGATAGGAGCGGGATCATGTTAGGGGAGCTGTTTTTT. This translates into CASSQDRSGIMLGELFF.

A remark on this clonotype: One end of the junction varies from germline; a read error may be responsible. V and J are TRBV7-2 and TRBJ2-7; 11 nucleotides match TRBD2. This CDR3 spans 15 amino acids. Germline assignment: CDR1 SGHTA and CDR2 FQGNSA. CDR3 amino acids: CASSLGRGSGRARNF. Written as DNA, the CDR3 is TGTGCCAGCAGCTTAGGACGCGGTAGCGGGAGGGCCAGGAACTTC.

V is TRBV29-1 and J is TRBJ1-1; D ambiguous. Germline V gene data show CDR1 as SQVTM and CDR2 as ANQGSEA. The CDR3 runs to 13 residues. V lost 3 bases and J lost 4, with 12 bases in between. CDR3 residues: CSVEGRAGTEAFF. DNA of the CDR3: TGCAGCGTTGAGGGGAGGGCCGGCACTGAAGCTTTCTTT.

This clonotype was picked up a small number of times. Compared with germline, one end of the junction differs, possibly owing to a read error. The chain couples TRBV4-1 to TRBJ2-7, with D possibly TRBD1 on 5 matching bases. This CDR3 is 15 amino acids long. Per the germline V gene, CDR1 is MGHRA and CDR2 is YSYEKL. Here the CDR3 DNA reads TGTGCCAGCAGCCAAGATAGTCAGGGTAACTACGAGCAGTACTTC. Its protein product is CASSQDSQGNYEQYF.

This clonotype was recorded at least ten times. The chain couples TRBV9 to TRBJ1-2, with TRBD1 as a possible D gene (5 bases). Germline V gene data show CDR1 as SGDLS and CDR2 as YYNGEE. This CDR3 is built from 14 residues. The germline V and J ends were trimmed by 0 bases and 2 bases, with 8 bases remaining between them. DNA for the CDR3: TGTGCCAGCAGCGTAGCTCGGGGGAACTATGGCTACACCTTC. Protein product: CASSVARGNYGYTF.

As to this clonotype: Germline and junction disagree at one end, which may indicate a read error. The chain combines TRBV25-1 with TRBJ2-3; D gene uncertain. Germline CDR1 MGHDK, CDR2 SYGVNS. This CDR3 region has 12 residues. The DNA for the CDR3 is TGTGCCATCAGTCGTGAAGAAGATACGCAGTATTTT. The encoded protein is CAISREEDTQYF.

This clonotype was detected ten times or more. The V gene is TRBV29-1, the J gene TRBJ1-1; no clear D. Trimming took 3 bases from V and 2 from J, leaving 4 bases between them. CDR3 length: 11 amino acids. Germline V CDR1 and CDR2: SQVTM, ANQGSEA. The CDR3 bases are TGCAGCGTTGACGACAACACTGAAGCTTTCTTT. Its translation is CSVDDNTEAFF.

The rearrangement joins TRBV6-5 to TRBJ2-5; D is perhaps TRBD2 (6 bases). V lost 4 bases and J 2 bases, leaving 14 bases between the germline ends. The CDR3 has 15 residues. Germline V gene data show CDR1 as MNHEY and CDR2 as SVGAGI. The CDR3 spells CASSFTGGTQETQYF. The CDR3, as DNA: TGTGCCAGCAGTTTCACCGGGGGAACACAAGAGACCCAGTACTTC.

This clonotype was counted at least ten times. The chain recombines TRBV10-1 with TRBJ1-4; possibly TRBD1 for D (5 bases). The germline gives CDR1 WNHNN, CDR2 SYGVQD (reference sequence). The CDR3 consists of 12 residues. Trimming took off 11 bases at V and 4 bases at J, with 11 bases between the two ends. CDR3 sequence (DNA): TGCGCCTTCAGGGAGAGTAATGAAAAACTGTTTTTT. This codes for CAFRESNEKLFF.

Many counts were recorded for this clonotype. The CDR3 bases are TGTGCCAGCATCCCGGACAGCCTTAACTATGGCTACACCTTC. The encoded protein is CASIPDSLNYGYTF. The V and J genes are TRBV7-9 and TRBJ1-2, with a tentative D call TRBD1 (6 bases). CDR1 and CDR2 (germline): SEHNR, FQNEAQ (reference sequence). V shed 7 bases and J shed 1 base, with 13 bases lying between them. This CDR3 is 14 amino acids long.

The chain links TRBV10-2 to TRBJ1-5, with D perhaps matching TRBD1 (5 bases). V lost 0 bases, J lost 6 bases, and 9 bases lay in between. Germline V CDR1 and CDR2: WSHSY, SAAADI. The length of the CDR3 is 14 residues. This chain's CDR3 is CASSESAGFQPQHF. CDR3 coding DNA: TGCGCCAGCAGTGAGTCGGCAGGGTTTCAGCCCCAGCATTTT.

The chain joins TRBV5-4 to TRBJ2-7, with D tentatively TRBD1 (6 bases). This CDR3 has 13 residues. The V gene lost 5 bases and the J gene lost 6 bases, with 15 bases spanning the gap. Germline V CDR1 and CDR2: SGHNT, YYREEE (reference sequence). The CDR3 nucleotides read TGTGCCAGCAGGGGGGCCCCCCTGGGCGAGCAGTACTTC. This translates into CASRGAPLGEQYF.

Note on this clonotype: Since the CDR3 does not end with the conserved phenylalanine or tryptophan, this likely comes from a read error. The chain is built from TRBV6-1 and TRBJ1-1, with D maybe TRBD1 (5 bases). Per the germline V gene, CDR1 is MNHNS and CDR2 is SASEGT. The CDR3 loop spans 14 amino acids. V was shortened by 5 bases and J by 7 bases, with 17 bases between the two germline ends. The CDR3 DNA reads TGTGCCAGCAGTAGGGACCCGGCGGTCCTTGAAGCTTTCCTT. It specifies CASSRDPAVLEAFL.